A selection of T cell receptor beta chains follows, all from one sample in a study of shared T cell receptors in the human thymus. Using immunoSEQ multiplex PCR, the repertoire was profiled, and TCRdb retains in-frame clones only, with some absent. Counted here are hundreds of thousands of clones, 78% occurring once; the ten biggest clones make up 0.01% to 0.015%. These records were also assigned to another study, of human thymus T cells.

The sequencing sample was made of thymocytes. All receptors come from a boy under three years old with a congenital heart defect. Each CDR3 is given with its conserved first and last residue. The D gene is left open where the match is weak. Size is stated for part of the rows, as once, few or many counts, or as a class when the clone is expanded.

j_call: TRBJ1-4
v_call: TRBV5-1
d_call: .
clone_size: few
cdr3_aa: CASSFTGPGEKLFF
cdr3_nt: TGCGCCAGCAGCTTTACAGGGCCGGGTGAAAAACTGTTTTTT

j_call: TRBJ1-1
v_call: TRBV30
d_call: .
clone_size: .
cdr3_aa: CAWRLDRGAGNTEAFF
cdr3_nt: TGTGCCTGGAGATTGGACCGGGGGGCGGGGAACACTGAAGCTTTCTTT

j_call: TRBJ2-3
v_call: TRBV5-1
d_call: .
clone_size: .
cdr3_aa: CASSLREPGTDTQYF
cdr3_nt: TGCGCCAGCAGCTTGAGGGAGCCCGGCACAGATACGCAGTATTTT

j_call: TRBJ2-2
v_call: TRBV4-2
d_call: TRBD2
clone_size: .
cdr3_aa: CASSQELAGPGELFF
cdr3_nt: TGTGCCAGCAGCCAGGAACTAGCGGGTCCCGGGGAGCTGTTTTTT

j_call: TRBJ2-3
v_call: TRBV13
d_call: TRBD2
clone_size: .
cdr3_aa: CASSRLRGASGTRQYF
cdr3_nt: TGTGCCAGCAGCCGCCTTAGGGGAGCCTCCGGGACTAGGCAGTATTTT

j_call: TRBJ2-3
v_call: TRBV6-7
d_call: .
clone_size: .
cdr3_aa: CASITSTDTQYF
cdr3_nt: TGTGCCAGCATCACTAGCACAGATACGCAGTATTTT

j_call: TRBJ2-3
v_call: TRBV27
d_call: TRBD2
clone_size: .
cdr3_aa: CASSLPGLAGGLTDTQYF
cdr3_nt: TGTGCCAGCAGTTTACCAGGACTAGCGGGAGGGTTAACAGATACGCAGTATTTT

j_call: TRBJ2-7
v_call: TRBV4-3
d_call: TRBD1
clone_size: .
cdr3_aa: CASSPSGTGWREQYF
cdr3_nt: TGCGCCAGCAGCCCCAGCGGGACAGGGTGGCGCGAGCAGTACTTC

j_call: TRBJ2-1
v_call: TRBV30
d_call: TRBD2
clone_size: .
cdr3_aa: CAWTSGQGLPSGRANEQFF
cdr3_nt: TGTGCCTGGACTTCGGGGCAGGGGCTTCCTAGCGGGAGGGCCAATGAGCAGTTCTTC

j_call: TRBJ1-2
v_call: TRBV11-2
d_call: .
clone_size: .
cdr3_aa: CASSALPPGQGSYGYTF
cdr3_nt: TGTGCCAGCAGCGCACTCCCACCGGGTCAGGGCTCCTATGGCTACACCTTC

j_call: TRBJ2-7
v_call: TRBV6-1
d_call: TRBD1
clone_size: .
cdr3_aa: CASRYRGSIPYEQYF
cdr3_nt: TGTGCCAGCAGGTACAGGGGCTCGATCCCCTACGAGCAGTACTTC

j_call: TRBJ1-4
v_call: TRBV27
d_call: TRBD1
clone_size: .
cdr3_aa: CASTSLTADRANEKLFF
cdr3_nt: TGTGCCAGCACCTCCCTTACCGCCGACAGGGCGAATGAAAAACTGTTTTTT

j_call: TRBJ1-1
v_call: TRBV9
d_call: TRBD1
clone_size: .
cdr3_aa: CASSFGTVNTEAFF
cdr3_nt: TGTGCCAGCAGCTTCGGGACAGTGAACACTGAAGCTTTCTTT

j_call: TRBJ2-7
v_call: TRBV27
d_call: TRBD1
clone_size: .
cdr3_aa: CASSFGQGFLYEQYF
cdr3_nt: TGTGCCAGCAGTTTCGGACAGGGCTTCCTCTACGAGCAGTACTTC

j_call: TRBJ2-1
v_call: TRBV9
d_call: TRBD1
clone_size: .
cdr3_aa: CASSAIEGQGLNNEQFF
cdr3_nt: TGTGCCAGCAGCGCCATCGAGGGACAGGGGCTTAACAATGAGCAGTTCTTC

j_call: TRBJ1-1
v_call: TRBV7-9
d_call: .
clone_size: .
cdr3_aa: CASSPSWEGGNTEAFF
cdr3_nt: TGTGCCAGCAGCCCCTCGTGGGAAGGGGGGAACACTGAAGCTTTCTTT

j_call: TRBJ2-3
v_call: TRBV9
d_call: TRBD1
clone_size: few
cdr3_aa: CASSVGQGASTDTQYF
cdr3_nt: TGTGCCAGCAGCGTCGGACAGGGGGCGAGCACAGATACGCAGTATTTT

j_call: TRBJ2-5
v_call: TRBV6-1
d_call: .
clone_size: .
cdr3_aa: CASSEEIQETQYF
cdr3_nt: TGTGCCAGCAGTGAGGAGATACAAGAGACCCAGTACTTC

j_call: TRBJ2-3
v_call: TRBV30
d_call: .
clone_size: .
cdr3_aa: CAWRSLADLRTDTQYF
cdr3_nt: TGTGCCTGGCGGAGTTTAGCGGATCTACGCACAGATACGCAGTATTTT

j_call: TRBJ2-7
v_call: TRBV7-8
d_call: TRBD2
clone_size: few
cdr3_aa: CASSPRTSGRIYEQYF
cdr3_nt: TGTGCCAGCAGCCCGCGGACTAGCGGGAGGATCTACGAGCAGTACTTC

j_call: TRBJ2-5
v_call: TRBV4-3
d_call: TRBD2
clone_size: once
cdr3_aa: CASSPGLASRGWETQYF
cdr3_nt: TGCGCCAGCAGCCCCGGACTAGCGTCCAGGGGTTGGGAGACCCAGTACTTC

j_call: TRBJ2-1
v_call: TRBV30
d_call: TRBD1
clone_size: .
cdr3_aa: CAWELDRAYNEQFF
cdr3_nt: TGTGCCTGGGAACTCGACAGGGCCTACAATGAGCAGTTCTTC

j_call: TRBJ2-4
v_call: TRBV6-1
d_call: .
clone_size: few
cdr3_aa: CASSEGGRSENIQYF
cdr3_nt: TGTGCCAGCAGTGAAGGAGGGAGGAGTGAAAACATTCAGTACTTC

j_call: TRBJ2-3
v_call: TRBV10-2
d_call: TRBD2
clone_size: .
cdr3_aa: CASNSGRTDTQYF
cdr3_nt: TGCGCCAGCAATAGCGGGAGAACAGATACGCAGTATTTT

j_call: TRBJ2-1
v_call: TRBV14
d_call: TRBD2
clone_size: .
cdr3_aa: CASSQGPGGSNEQFF
cdr3_nt: TGTGCCAGCAGCCAAGGGCCGGGGGGAAGCAATGAGCAGTTCTTC

j_call: TRBJ2-5
v_call: TRBV5-6
d_call: TRBD2
clone_size: .
cdr3_aa: CASTKTSGERAKTQYF
cdr3_nt: TGTGCCAGCACCAAGACTAGCGGGGAAAGGGCCAAGACCCAGTACTTC

j_call: TRBJ1-2
v_call: TRBV2
d_call: .
clone_size: .
cdr3_aa: CARTINHGYTF
cdr3_nt: TGTGCCAGAACTATTAACCATGGCTACACCTTC

j_call: TRBJ2-7
v_call: TRBV14
d_call: .
clone_size: once
cdr3_aa: CASSPLRGEQYF
cdr3_nt: TGTGCCAGCAGCCCACTCAGGGGCGAGCAGTACTTC

j_call: TRBJ2-3
v_call: TRBV14
d_call: TRBD1
clone_size: few
cdr3_aa: CASSQQGADTQYF
cdr3_nt: TGTGCCAGCAGCCAACAGGGGGCAGATACGCAGTATTTT

j_call: TRBJ1-5
v_call: TRBV27
d_call: TRBD1
clone_size: .
cdr3_aa: CASRVTGNSNQPQHF
cdr3_nt: TGTGCCAGCAGGGTGACAGGGAATAGCAATCAGCCCCAGCATTTT

j_call: TRBJ2-3
v_call: TRBV5-5
d_call: .
clone_size: .
cdr3_aa: CASSWTPGTDTQYF
cdr3_nt: TGTGCCAGCAGCTGGACTCCGGGCACAGATACGCAGTATTTT

j_call: TRBJ1-2
v_call: TRBV7-4
d_call: .
clone_size: .
cdr3_aa: CASSHEGGESYTF
cdr3_nt: TGTGCCAGCAGCCACGAGGGTGGCGAAAGCTACACCTTC

j_call: TRBJ1-2
v_call: TRBV5-4
d_call: .
clone_size: .
cdr3_aa: CASSLKRETYGYTF
cdr3_nt: TGTGCCAGCAGCTTGAAGCGGGAGACCTATGGCTACACCTTC

j_call: TRBJ2-7
v_call: TRBV7-2
d_call: TRBD2
clone_size: .
cdr3_aa: CASSVRLAGRRGQYF
cdr3_nt: TGTGCCAGCAGCGTAAGACTAGCGGGACGACGGGGGCAGTACTTC

j_call: TRBJ1-1
v_call: TRBV5-1
d_call: .
clone_size: few
cdr3_aa: CASSLGPVTEAFF
cdr3_nt: TGCGCCAGCAGCTTGGGGCCCGTGACTGAAGCTTTCTTT

j_call: TRBJ1-3
v_call: TRBV2
d_call: TRBD1
clone_size: few
cdr3_aa: CASRAGTGRLAGNTIYF
cdr3_nt: TGTGCCAGCAGGGCCGGGACAGGGAGGCTAGCTGGAAACACCATATATTTT

j_call: TRBJ2-7
v_call: TRBV7-9
d_call: .
clone_size: .
cdr3_aa: CASSLADRDTTYEQYF
cdr3_nt: TGTGCCAGCAGCTTAGCGGACCGGGACACTACCTACGAGCAGTACTTC

j_call: TRBJ1-5
v_call: TRBV21-1
d_call: .
clone_size: .
cdr3_aa: CASSTHTTDQPQHF
cdr3_nt: TGTGCCAGCAGCACCCATACTACCGATCAGCCCCAGCATTTT

j_call: TRBJ1-2
v_call: TRBV7-2
d_call: TRBD1
clone_size: .
cdr3_aa: CASSLGGGTEGGYTF
cdr3_nt: TGTGCCAGCAGCTTAGGGGGTGGGACAGAAGGCGGCTACACCTTC

j_call: TRBJ1-4
v_call: TRBV7-2
d_call: .
clone_size: .
cdr3_aa: CASSLTGNEKLFF
cdr3_nt: TGTGCCAGCAGCTTAACAGGGAATGAAAAACTGTTTTTT

j_call: TRBJ2-1
v_call: TRBV6-5
d_call: TRBD1
clone_size: .
cdr3_aa: CASTTGDPYYNEQFF
cdr3_nt: TGTGCCAGCACCACAGGGGACCCCTACTACAATGAGCAGTTCTTC

j_call: TRBJ2-1
v_call: TRBV28
d_call: TRBD2
clone_size: .
cdr3_aa: CASSLQAGGEQFF
cdr3_nt: TGTGCCAGCAGTTTACAAGCGGGAGGTGAGCAGTTCTTC

j_call: TRBJ2-7
v_call: TRBV19
d_call: TRBD1
clone_size: .
cdr3_aa: CASSTGGPYEQYF
cdr3_nt: TGTGCCAGTAGCACAGGGGGCCCCTACGAGCAGTACTTC

j_call: TRBJ1-1
v_call: TRBV13
d_call: .
clone_size: .
cdr3_aa: CASSLFGAGDTEAFF
cdr3_nt: TGTGCCAGCAGCTTATTCGGGGCAGGGGACACTGAAGCTTTCTTT

j_call: TRBJ2-5
v_call: TRBV4-1
d_call: TRBD2
clone_size: .
cdr3_aa: CASSQVIAGEGETQYF
cdr3_nt: TGCGCCAGCAGCCAAGTTATAGCGGGTGAGGGAGAGACCCAGTACTTC

j_call: TRBJ2-7
v_call: TRBV14
d_call: .
clone_size: .
cdr3_aa: CASSHRGVGPHEQYF
cdr3_nt: TGTGCCAGCAGCCACCGCGGGGTGGGGCCACACGAGCAGTACTTC

j_call: TRBJ2-3
v_call: TRBV5-6
d_call: .
clone_size: few
cdr3_aa: CASSLGPPRTDTQYF
cdr3_nt: TGTGCCAGCAGCTTGGGGCCGCCTAGAACAGATACGCAGTATTTT

j_call: TRBJ2-3
v_call: TRBV5-1
d_call: .
clone_size: few
cdr3_aa: CASSLEGGDTDTQYF
cdr3_nt: TGCGCCAGCAGCTTGGAAGGGGGGGACACAGATACGCAGTATTTT

j_call: TRBJ2-7
v_call: TRBV27
d_call: TRBD2
clone_size: .
cdr3_aa: CASSRRGTSGRKAFYEQYF
cdr3_nt: TGTGCCAGCAGCCGAAGAGGGACTAGCGGGAGAAAGGCCTTCTACGAGCAGTACTTC

j_call: TRBJ2-5
v_call: TRBV27
d_call: .
clone_size: .
cdr3_aa: CASSLKGGKGTTQETQYF
cdr3_nt: TGTGCCAGCAGTTTAAAGGGGGGGAAGGGGACCACCCAAGAGACCCAGTACTTC

j_call: TRBJ2-3
v_call: TRBV2
d_call: .
clone_size: .
cdr3_aa: CATDDSLAARSQYF
cdr3_nt: TGTGCCACCGATGACTCTCTGGCCGCGCGGTCGCAGTATTTT

j_call: TRBJ1-3
v_call: TRBV30
d_call: TRBD1
clone_size: .
cdr3_aa: CAWLSLDRAYSGNTIYF
cdr3_nt: TGTGCCTGGCTTAGCTTGGACAGGGCCTACTCTGGAAACACCATATATTTT

j_call: TRBJ2-5
v_call: TRBV25-1
d_call: TRBD1
clone_size: .
cdr3_aa: CASSSGTDTQETQYF
cdr3_nt: TGTGCCAGCAGCTCCGGGACAGACACGCAAGAGACCCAGTACTTC

j_call: TRBJ1-5
v_call: TRBV15
d_call: .
clone_size: .
cdr3_aa: CATSRDRGGPQHF
cdr3_nt: TGTGCCACCAGCAGAGACCGGGGGGGACCCCAGCATTTT